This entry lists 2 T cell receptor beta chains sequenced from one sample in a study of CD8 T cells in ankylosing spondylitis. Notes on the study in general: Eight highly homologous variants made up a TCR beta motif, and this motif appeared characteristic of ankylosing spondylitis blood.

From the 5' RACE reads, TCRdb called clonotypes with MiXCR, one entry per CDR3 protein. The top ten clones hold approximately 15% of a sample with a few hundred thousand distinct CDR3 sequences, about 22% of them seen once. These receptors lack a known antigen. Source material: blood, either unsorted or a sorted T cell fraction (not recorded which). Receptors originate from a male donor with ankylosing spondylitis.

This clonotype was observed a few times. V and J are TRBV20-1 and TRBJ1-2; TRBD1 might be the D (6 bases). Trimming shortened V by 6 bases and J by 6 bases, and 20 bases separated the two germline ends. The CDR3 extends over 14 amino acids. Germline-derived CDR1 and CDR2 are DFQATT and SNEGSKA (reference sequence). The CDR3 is CSAGSAGAWDGYTF. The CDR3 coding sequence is TGCAGTGCCGGATCGGCAGGGGCGTGGGATGGCTACACCTTC.

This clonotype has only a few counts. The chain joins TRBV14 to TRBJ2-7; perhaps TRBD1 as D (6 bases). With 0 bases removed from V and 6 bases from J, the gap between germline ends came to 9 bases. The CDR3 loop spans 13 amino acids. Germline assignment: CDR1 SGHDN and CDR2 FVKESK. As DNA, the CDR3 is TGTGCCAGCAGCCAAGAGATGGACAGCGAGCAGTACTTC. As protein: CASSQEMDSEQYF.